One sample yielded the 5 T cell receptor beta chains listed below, sequenced in a study of T cells in Graves' hyperthyroidism and ophthalmopathy. Amplification of TCR beta CDR3 regions was performed using RNA transcripts as template. HTBI primers were employed in a first-round RT-PCR of the TCR CDR3. Using its own MiXCR run on the multiplex PCR reads, TCRdb lists one record per CDR3 protein. The repertoire holds approximately 150,000 distinct CDR3 sequences, 9.4% seen once, with roughly 23% in the top ten. What was sequenced was blood. The receptor source for this set is a woman between 18 and 29 years old with Graves' hyperthyroidism that later progressed to Graves' ophthalmopathy.

This clonotype was observed many times. This chain links TRBV30 with TRBJ1-2; D gene unclear. Germline V gives CDR1 GTSNPN, CDR2 SVGIG (reference sequence). V dropped 0 bases and J dropped 6 bases, with 8 bases sitting between them. The CDR3 loop spans 12 amino acids. In nucleotides, the CDR3 is TGTGCCTGGAGTGTAAGTCGGCATGGCTACACCTTC. Protein: CAWSVSRHGYTF.

CDR3 DNA sequence: TGTGCCAGCTCACCTTGGGACAGGGGAAGACATACGCAGTATTTT. Translating gives CASSPWDRGRHTQYF. The V call is TRBV18, the J call TRBJ2-3, with TRBD1 identical over 10 bases. Germline V gives CDR1 KGHSH, CDR2 LQKENI. V lost 3 bases and J lost 7; bases outside the gene matches: 7. The CDR3 totals 15 residues.

This clonotype was counted ten times or more. The chain links TRBV18 to TRBJ1-2; D unclear. The V end was cut by 1 base, the J end by 2 bases, with 8 bases between. The CDR3 is made up of 14 amino acids. Germline V gene sequence: CDR1 KGHSH, CDR2 LQKENI. The CDR3 protein is CASSPRRGNYGYTF. The CDR3 nucleotides are TGTGCCAGCTCACCACGACGGGGAAACTATGGCTACACCTTC.

This clonotype was detected ten times or more. This chain connects TRBV30 to TRBJ1-2; D may be TRBD1 (5 bases). The CDR3 sequence is 14 residues long. Germline V gene sequence: CDR1 GTSNPN, CDR2 SVGIG (reference sequence). The V end lost 3 bases, the J end lost 3 bases, and 14 bases lay between the germline ends. CDR3 DNA: TGTGCCTGGAGCACTGGGGGGGATCACTATGGCTACACCTTC. It encodes CAWSTGGDHYGYTF.

This clonotype was seen many times. The chain has TRBV2 and TRBJ1-2, with 8 positions matching TRBD1. J was trimmed by 0 bases and V by 5 bases; bases with no gene match: 2. The germline V gene has CDR1 SNHLY and CDR2 FYNNEI. CDR3 size: 14 residues. Here the CDR3 DNA reads TGTGCCAGCAGTACACAGGGGGCTAACTATGGCTACACCTTC. Its translation: CASSTQGANYGYTF.